This is a list of T cell receptor beta chains from one sample in a study of blood T cell repertoires in COVID-19. Profiling relied on immunoSEQ multiplex PCR, and the TCRdb table lists in-frame clones only, not all of them. The data hold 84,000 or so clones, with approximately 85% observed a single time. The sample comprised peripheral blood. Receptor source: a man between 65 and 80 years old with acute or convalescent COVID-19. Both conserved end residues are part of each CDR3. The order of the fields is clone size, V gene, D gene, J gene, CDR3 DNA, CDR3 protein. The D gene is left open where the match is weak. Some rows mark clone size as missing; the rest say once, few, many or name a class of expanded clone.

clone size: .; V gene: TRBV11-2; D gene: TRBD1; J gene: TRBJ2-3; CDR3 DNA: TGTGCCAGCAGCTTAGAGTCGGGCAGGGGGCGGGCGGATACGCAGTATTTT; CDR3 protein: CASSLESGRGRADTQYF
clone size: .; V gene: TRBV27; D gene: .; J gene: TRBJ1-1; CDR3 DNA: TGTGCCAGCAGTTCACAGGGTAGCGGGACTGAAGCTTTCTTT; CDR3 protein: CASSSQGSGTEAFF
clone size: once; V gene: TRBV4-2; D gene: .; J gene: TRBJ1-4; CDR3 DNA: TGTGCCAGCAGCCAAGGCGCTACGGCGGATGAAAAACTGTTTTTT; CDR3 protein: CASSQGATADEKLFF
clone size: .; V gene: TRBV3-1/TRBV3-2; D gene: .; J gene: TRBJ2-1; CDR3 DNA: TGTGCCAGCAGCCAAGGATTGCCGAGAAGAACTAGCCAATACAATGAGCAGTTCTTC; CDR3 protein: CASSQGLPRRTSQYNEQFF
clone size: .; V gene: TRBV5-1; D gene: .; J gene: TRBJ2-7; CDR3 DNA: TGCGCCAGCAGCCCGACTCTTAGCGGAAGCTCCTACGAGCAGTACTTC; CDR3 protein: CASSPTLSGSSYEQYF
clone size: .; V gene: TRBV12-3/TRBV12-4; D gene: .; J gene: TRBJ2-1; CDR3 DNA: TGTGCCGGCAGTTTTTCGCAGAATGAGCAGTTCTTC; CDR3 protein: CAGSFSQNEQFF
clone size: .; V gene: TRBV7-2; D gene: .; J gene: TRBJ2-7; CDR3 DNA: TGTGCCAGCAGCCTCAGGGAAACCTACGAGCAGTACTTC; CDR3 protein: CASSLRETYEQYF
clone size: .; V gene: TRBV3-1/TRBV3-2; D gene: .; J gene: TRBJ1-2; CDR3 DNA: TGTGCCAGCAGCCAAGATGCGGGGTTTAATGGCTACACCTTC; CDR3 protein: CASSQDAGFNGYTF
clone size: .; V gene: TRBV2; D gene: .; J gene: TRBJ1-5; CDR3 DNA: TGTGCCAGCAGTCGGGGAGGAGGTCAGCCCCAGCATTTT; CDR3 protein: CASSRGGGQPQHF
clone size: .; V gene: TRBV6-1; D gene: .; J gene: TRBJ2-7; CDR3 DNA: TGTGCCAGCAGTGAGCTGGTGACACTCAGGGACGAGCAGTACTTC; CDR3 protein: CASSELVTLRDEQYF
clone size: .; V gene: TRBV21-1; D gene: .; J gene: TRBJ2-1; CDR3 DNA: TGTGCCAGCACTCAAAATCGGACGAGGGATGAGCAGTTCTTC; CDR3 protein: CASTQNRTRDEQFF
clone size: .; V gene: TRBV2; D gene: .; J gene: TRBJ2-3; CDR3 DNA: TGTGCCAGCACCTATAGCACACCCACAGATACGCAGTATTTT; CDR3 protein: CASTYSTPTDTQYF
clone size: .; V gene: TRBV7-2; D gene: .; J gene: TRBJ1-2; CDR3 DNA: TGTGCCAGCAGCTTAGTGAACAGCATCTATGGCTACACCTTC; CDR3 protein: CASSLVNSIYGYTF
clone size: .; V gene: TRBV7-2; D gene: TRBD1; J gene: TRBJ1-1; CDR3 DNA: TGTGCCAGCAGCTTAGCGCTGAAGGGACAGGGGATCACTGAAGCTTTCTTT; CDR3 protein: CASSLALKGQGITEAFF
clone size: .; V gene: TRBV30; D gene: TRBD1; J gene: TRBJ2-2; CDR3 DNA: TGTGCCTGGACGAAAGGGACAGCCGCGAACACCGGGGAGCTGTTTTTT; CDR3 protein: CAWTKGTAANTGELFF
clone size: .; V gene: TRBV5-5; D gene: .; J gene: TRBJ2-7; CDR3 DNA: TGTGCCAGCAGCTTGGCCCCAGGCGAGCAGTACTTC; CDR3 protein: CASSLAPGEQYF
clone size: once; V gene: TRBV7-6; D gene: TRBD1; J gene: TRBJ2-7; CDR3 DNA: TGTGCCAGCAGCTCCCGGACAGGGGGAACCTACGAGCAGTACTTC; CDR3 protein: CASSSRTGGTYEQYF
clone size: once; V gene: TRBV6-2/TRBV6-3; D gene: TRBD1; J gene: TRBJ2-1; CDR3 DNA: TGTGCCAGCAGTTCCTCCGGGACAGGAAACAATGAGCAGTTCTTC; CDR3 protein: CASSSSGTGNNEQFF
clone size: .; V gene: TRBV28; D gene: TRBD2; J gene: TRBJ2-1; CDR3 DNA: TGTGCCAGCAGTTTACGGGGCGGGGGCAATGAGCAGTTCTTC; CDR3 protein: CASSLRGGGNEQFF
clone size: .; V gene: TRBV30; D gene: .; J gene: TRBJ1-6; CDR3 DNA: TGTGCCTGGAGAGCCGGGACAAATAATTCACCCCTCCACTTT; CDR3 protein: CAWRAGTNNSPLHF
clone size: few; V gene: TRBV7-2; D gene: TRBD2; J gene: TRBJ2-6; CDR3 DNA: TGTGCCAGCAGCTTACGTAGCGGGGGCGCTGGGGCCAACGTCCTGACTTTC; CDR3 protein: CASSLRSGGAGANVLTF
clone size: .; V gene: TRBV7-2; D gene: .; J gene: TRBJ2-7; CDR3 DNA: TGTGCCAGCAGCGCCAGACTATCAGCCTACGAGCAGTACTTC; CDR3 protein: CASSARLSAYEQYF
clone size: .; V gene: TRBV14; D gene: TRBD1; J gene: TRBJ1-6; CDR3 DNA: TGTGCCAGCAGCCGCACAGGGGGCTGGTCACCCCTCCACTTT; CDR3 protein: CASSRTGGWSPLHF
clone size: few; V gene: TRBV11-2; D gene: TRBD2; J gene: TRBJ2-5; CDR3 DNA: TGTGCCAGCAGCTCCCAGCGGGGGTTGGGGGAGACCCAGTACTTC; CDR3 protein: CASSSQRGLGETQYF
clone size: .; V gene: TRBV5-8; D gene: .; J gene: TRBJ2-1; CDR3 DNA: TGTGCCAGCAGCGATACATATAGCGGAAGGTCCTACAATGAGCAGTTCTTC; CDR3 protein: CASSDTYSGRSYNEQFF
clone size: .; V gene: TRBV5-1; D gene: TRBD2; J gene: TRBJ2-2; CDR3 DNA: TGCGCCAGCCGAAAAAGGACTAGCGGGAGTATCGGCACCGGGGAGCTGTTTTTT; CDR3 protein: CASRKRTSGSIGTGELFF
clone size: .; V gene: TRBV6-1; D gene: TRBD1; J gene: TRBJ1-4; CDR3 DNA: TGTGCCAGCAGTGAAGATGGGCGACAGGGTGGATTTAAGGGAAAACTGTTTTTT; CDR3 protein: CASSEDGRQGGFKGKLFF
clone size: .; V gene: TRBV27; D gene: .; J gene: TRBJ1-6; CDR3 DNA: TGTGCCAGCAGGATCACAACGACAAATTCACCCCTCCACTTT; CDR3 protein: CASRITTTNSPLHF